The 18 T cell receptor beta chains below were found in one sample sequenced in a study of T cell responses to AZD1222 COVID-19 vaccine. TCRdb's table, derived via immunoSEQ multiplex PCR, lists solely in-frame clones and lacks some. The sample lists about 56,000 clones, around 88% occurring once. The source material was peripheral blood, sampled 28 days after the second AZD1222 dose. The receptor source for this set is an adult who received the AZD1222 COVID-19 vaccine.

This clone was detected a few times. The chain carries TRBV19 and TRBJ1-2, with D unclear. This CDR3 comprises 12 residues. CDR1 LNHDA and CDR2 SQIVND come from the germline V gene (reference sequence). V gave up 3 bases and J gave up 6 bases, with 8 bases separating them. The CDR3 spells CASSIGSNGYTF. The CDR3 coding sequence is TGTGCCAGTAGTATTGGATCAAATGGCTACACCTTC.

This chain's CDR3 is CASSLNPGQGEAFF. DNA of the CDR3: TGTGCCAGCAGCTTAAACCCAGGACAGGGTGAAGCTTTCTTT. V and J are TRBV7-3 and TRBJ1-1; 8 nucleotides align to TRBD1. The CDR3 is 14 amino acids. The germline V gene encodes CDR1 SGHTA and CDR2 FQGTGA. V shed 1 base and J 7 bases; nucleotides not matched to a gene: 5.

This chain connects TRBV18 to TRBJ1-1; D call uncertain. V was trimmed by 2 bases and J by 4 bases, leaving 8 bases between them. This CDR3 is 13 amino acids long. Germline CDR1 is KGHSH and CDR2 is LQKENI. This CDR3 reads CASSPLPGTEAFF. The CDR3 nucleotides read TGTGCCAGCTCACCATTACCGGGCACTGAAGCTTTCTTT. Using reference TRBV18 and TRBJ1-1 for the parts outside the CDR3, the full variable domain is NAGVMQNPRHLVRRRGQEARLRCSPMKGHSHVYWYRQLPEEGLKFMVYLQKENIIDESGMPKERFSAEFPKEGPSILRIQQVVRGDSAAYFCASSPLPGTEAFFGQGTRLTVV.

This clone has only one observation. The chain joins TRBV30 to TRBJ1-2; TRBD1 might be the D (6 bases). Germline V lookup: CDR1 GTSNPN, CDR2 SVGIG (reference sequence). V was shortened by 8 bases and J by 3 bases, with 13 bases between the two germline ends. The length of the CDR3 is 12 residues. Written as DNA, the CDR3 is TGTGCCCGGGGGCAGGGAGACTATGGCTACACCTTC. This sequence encodes CARGQGDYGYTF.

The J gene is TRBJ1-1, the V gene TRBV19; no clear D gene. The CDR3 has 11 residues. Germline V lookup: CDR1 LNHDA, CDR2 SQIVND (reference sequence). The V end lost 9 bases, the J end lost 9 bases, and 14 bases lay between the germline ends. The CDR3 reads CASQEWEKAFF. The DNA for the CDR3 is TGTGCCAGCCAGGAATGGGAAAAAGCTTTCTTT.

The chain uses TRBV28 and TRBJ2-3; no clear D. This CDR3 comprises 12 residues. Germline CDR1 reads MDHEN; CDR2 reads SYDVKM. The V and J ends lost 5 bases and 6 bases respectively, with 9 bases between them. CDR3 residues: CASSPVADTQYF. The CDR3 bases are TGTGCCAGCAGTCCAGTGGCGGATACGCAGTATTTT.

This chain uses TRBV29-1 with TRBJ1-5, with D hard to call. Trimming cost V 4 bases and J 0 bases, with 7 bases left between them. From germline, CDR1 is SQVTM and CDR2 ANQGSEA. CDR3 length: 13 amino acids. The CDR3 DNA is TGCAGCGTTGTGGAGAATAGCAATCAGCCCCAGCATTTT. It translates to CSVVENSNQPQHF.

The chain has TRBV7-9 and TRBJ2-7; D possibly corresponds to TRBD1 (6 bases). The V gene's germline CDR1 is SEHNR and CDR2 FQNEAQ (reference sequence). The CDR3 runs 14 residues. V was pared by 1 base and J by 6 bases, with 13 bases between. The CDR3 here is CASSLEGQRTEQYF. The CDR3 DNA reads as TGTGCCAGCAGCTTAGAAGGACAGAGGACCGAGCAGTACTTC.

The CDR3 protein is CASRGTGDYNEQFF. In DNA form, the CDR3 reads TGTGCCAGCAGAGGGACAGGGGATTACAATGAGCAGTTCTTC. The V gene is TRBV6-5, the J gene TRBJ2-1; TRBD1 matches at 10 bases. The germline V gene encodes CDR1 MNHEY and CDR2 SVGAGI. J was trimmed by 4 bases and V by 6 bases; bases with no gene match: 3. This CDR3 is built from 14 residues.

The chain employs TRBV9 and TRBJ1-3, with D unresolved. Trimming shortened V by 3 bases and J by 0 bases, and 16 bases separated the two germline ends. The CDR3 spans 17 residues. The germline V gene encodes CDR1 SGDLS and CDR2 YYNGEE. As DNA, the CDR3 is TGTGCCAGCAGCGCCCGGGATCAGGATCACTCTGGAAACACCATATATTTT. Protein product: CASSARDQDHSGNTIYF.

The DNA of the CDR3 is TGTGCCAGCAGCTCAACTAGCGGGAGCCAATATGAGCAGTTCTTC. Its protein is CASSSTSGSQYEQFF. The chain couples TRBV7-3 to TRBJ2-1; 11 positions agree with TRBD2. This CDR3 region has 15 residues. Unmatched junction bases numbered 7, after V lost 4 bases and J lost 8 bases. Per germline, CDR1 SGHTA and CDR2 FQGTGA.

The chain has TRBV16 and TRBJ1-5, with D perhaps matching TRBD1 (5 bases). CDR3 size: 14 residues. Germline CDR1 is KGHSY and CDR2 is FQNENV. V was trimmed by 3 bases and J by 5 bases, leaving 11 bases between them. The chain's CDR3 is CASSHLDRDQPQHF. CDR3 DNA: TGTGCCAGCAGCCACCTCGACAGAGATCAGCCCCAGCATTTT.

This clone came up once. The chain has TRBV5-1 and TRBJ2-1; tentatively, D is TRBD2 (6 bases). Germline V gene lookup returns CDR1 SGHRS and CDR2 YFSETQ. Trimming removed 4 bases from V and 0 bases from J, with 14 bases in between. The CDR3 runs 16 residues. CDR3 in DNA: TGCGCCAGCAGCAAGGGACTCGCGAGCTCCTACAATGAGCAGTTCTTC. Its protein product is CASSKGLASSYNEQFF.

The gene calls are TRBV7-9 and TRBJ1-2, with 7 bases aligning to TRBD1. Germline CDR1 and CDR2: SEHNR and FQNEAQ (reference sequence). The CDR3 is 13 residues long. V was pared by 7 bases and J by 6 bases, with 8 bases of the junction left unmatched. CDR3 loop: CASTSTGFNGYTF. The CDR3, as DNA: TGTGCCAGCACCTCGACAGGGTTTAATGGCTACACCTTC.

V gene TRBV12-5 combines with J gene TRBJ1-1; TRBD1 matches at 11 bases. CDR1 LGHNT and CDR2 FRNRAP come from the germline V gene. This CDR3 is built from 14 residues. V trimming: 3 bases; J trimming: 7 bases; junction bases outside the gene matches: 4. CDR3 protein: CASGLGQGAGEAFF. CDR3 DNA sequence: TGTGCTAGTGGTTTAGGACAGGGGGCTGGTGAAGCTTTCTTT.

This clone occurred a few times. The V and J genes are TRBV20-1 and TRBJ2-7; 9 bases are a match to TRBD2. There are 15 residues in the CDR3. CDR1 DFQATT and CDR2 SNEGSKA come from the germline V gene (reference sequence). V was clipped by 3 bases and J by 5 bases; unmatched bases: 11. The CDR3 is CSASLSGSGRNEQYF. The CDR3 nucleotides are TGCAGTGCTAGTCTTAGCGGGAGCGGGCGCAACGAGCAGTACTTC.

This rearrangement joins TRBV18 to TRBJ2-3; tentative D call: TRBD2 (5 bases). Trimming took 6 bases from V and 0 from J, leaving 10 bases between them. The CDR3 has 14 amino acids. Germline assignment: CDR1 KGHSH and CDR2 LQKENI. The CDR3 sequence is CASSTGISTDTQYF. The CDR3 DNA is TGTGCCAGCTCCACGGGAATTAGCACAGATACGCAGTATTTT.

This clone has a single count. This rearrangement joins TRBV12-3 or TRBV12-4 to TRBJ1-1; 7 nucleotides align to TRBD1. Losses at the gene ends were 6 bases for V and 6 bases for J; bases not matched to a gene: 7. The CDR3 length is 13 residues. The DNA of the CDR3 is TGTGCCAGCAGATTTACAGGGGCGGCTGAAGCTTTCTTT. Protein: CASRFTGAAEAFF.